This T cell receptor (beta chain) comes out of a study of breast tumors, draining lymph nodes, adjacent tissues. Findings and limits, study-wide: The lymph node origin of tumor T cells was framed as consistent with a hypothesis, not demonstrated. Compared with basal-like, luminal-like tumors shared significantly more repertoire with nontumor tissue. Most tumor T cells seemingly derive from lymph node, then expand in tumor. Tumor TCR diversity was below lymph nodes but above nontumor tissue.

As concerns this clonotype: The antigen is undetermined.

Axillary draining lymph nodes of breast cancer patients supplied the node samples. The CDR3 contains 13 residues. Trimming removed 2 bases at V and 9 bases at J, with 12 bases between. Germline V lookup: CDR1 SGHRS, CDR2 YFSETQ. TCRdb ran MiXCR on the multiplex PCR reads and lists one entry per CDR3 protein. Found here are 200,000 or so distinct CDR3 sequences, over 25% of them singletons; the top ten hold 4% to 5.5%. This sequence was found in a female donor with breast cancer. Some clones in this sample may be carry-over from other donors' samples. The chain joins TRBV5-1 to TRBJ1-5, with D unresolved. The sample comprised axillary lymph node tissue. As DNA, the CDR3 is TGCGCCAGCAGCTTCAGGTGGTGTCGGCCCCAGCATTTT. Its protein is CASSFRWCRPQHF. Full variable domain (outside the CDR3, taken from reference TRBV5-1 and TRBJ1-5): KAGVTQTPRYLIKTRGQQVTLSCSPISGHRSVSWYQQTPGQGLQFLFEYFSETQRNKGNFPGRFSGRQFSNSRSEMNVSTLELGDSALYLCASSFRWCRPQHFGDGTRLSIL.